The 9 T cell receptor beta chains given below trace back to one sample, sequenced in a study of PD-1 blockade in classical Hodgkin lymphoma. Sequenced by immunoSEQ multiplex PCR; TCRdb stores in-frame clones only, minus some. The table records 20,000 to 25,000 clones, 85% to 95% of them present only once. Time point denoted: newly diagnosed, previously untreated cHL patient sample. Magnetic negative selection purified CD4+ T cells from thawed PBMCs. The sequenced material came from CD4+ T cells from blood. The receptors come from a human donor with classical Hodgkin lymphoma.

This chain uses TRBV5-4 with TRBJ2-2; D gene ambiguous. This CDR3 has 15 residues. CDR1 is SGHNT, CDR2 YYREEE, per germline (reference sequence). V shed 3 bases and J shed 4 bases, with 13 bases lying between them. CDR3: CASSSKASATGELFF. The CDR3 DNA sequence: TGTGCCAGCAGCTCCAAGGCGTCGGCCACCGGGGAGCTGTTTTTT.

This clone was observed a handful of times. CDR3 sequence (DNA): TGTGCCAGCAGTGAACTCAGGGCTGGCAATCAGCCCCAGCATTTT. This codes for CASSELRAGNQPQHF. The chain joins TRBV2 to TRBJ1-5; a possible D gene is TRBD1 (5 bases). Germline V gene lookup returns CDR1 SNHLY and CDR2 FYNNEI. This CDR3 contains 15 residues. The germline V and J ends were trimmed by 2 bases and 2 bases, with 10 bases remaining between them.

In nucleotides, the CDR3 is TGTGCCAGCAGTGATACCAGGACTTCTAACTATGGCTACACCTTC. This encodes CASSDTRTSNYGYTF. The chain joins TRBV2 to TRBJ1-2; D not certain. The V end was cut by 3 bases, the J end by 0 bases, with 11 bases between. The germline CDR1 and CDR2 sequences are SNHLY and FYNNEI. CDR3 size: 15 residues.

The chain links TRBV5-5 to TRBJ1-4; a possible D gene is TRBD1 (6 bases). Germline V CDR1 and CDR2: SGHKS, YYEKEE (reference sequence). There are 15 residues in the CDR3. Trimming pared 4 bases from V and 3 bases from J, leaving 13 bases between. CDR3 bases: TGTGCCAGCAGCCGGGGGCCGGCAGCTAATGAAAAACTGTTTTTT. It translates to CASSRGPAANEKLFF.

This chain connects TRBV28 to TRBJ2-5, with TRBD1 matching 8 bases. The CDR3 totals 15 residues. Unmatched junction bases numbered 8, after V lost 3 bases and J lost 5 bases. Per the germline V gene, CDR1 is MDHEN and CDR2 is SYDVKM. CDR3 sequence reads: CASSLVQGGRETQYF. In DNA, the CDR3 is TGTGCCAGCAGTTTGGTACAGGGGGGTCGGGAGACCCAGTACTTC.

The V call is TRBV5-5, the J call TRBJ2-4; D is unclear. V was pared by 6 bases and J by 16 bases, with 26 bases between. CDR3 length: 14 residues. Germline CDR1 SGHKS, CDR2 YYEKEE (reference sequence). CDR3 DNA sequence: TGTGCCAGCACCGTGGAGCCCTCAACCAGTACGGCCTACTTC. Protein sequence: CASTVEPSTSTAYF.

The chain uses TRBV19 and TRBJ2-1; TRBD2 might be the D (5 bases). Per germline, CDR1 LNHDA and CDR2 SQIVND (reference sequence). Trimming took off 3 bases at V and 10 bases at J, with 13 bases between the two ends. This CDR3 is 13 amino acids long. The CDR3: CASSILGSEEQFF. Here the CDR3 DNA reads TGTGCCAGTAGTATCCTGGGGAGCGAGGAGCAGTTCTTC.

This clone was counted a single time. This sequence joins TRBV5-1 and TRBJ2-3; no reliable D call. The CDR3 has 17 residues. The germline V and J ends were trimmed by 4 bases and 0 bases, with 18 bases remaining between them. Germline-derived CDR1 and CDR2 are SGHRS and YFSETQ. CDR3 sequence reads: CASSPSQTAWSTDTQYF. The CDR3 nucleotides read TGCGCCAGCAGCCCGTCGCAGACCGCATGGAGCACAGATACGCAGTATTTT.

V and J are TRBV4-1 and TRBJ2-1, with D perhaps matching TRBD2 (6 bases). V lost 3 bases, J lost 4 bases, and 16 bases lay in between. The length of the CDR3 is 16 residues. Looked up from germline, CDR1 is MGHRA and CDR2 is YSYEKL. CDR3 region: CASSQFSPGEYNEQFF. CDR3 sequence (DNA): TGCGCCAGCAGCCAGTTCTCTCCGGGGGAATACAATGAGCAGTTCTTC.